This record covers a single T cell receptor beta chain. Its antigen is still unknown. Time point indicated: recipient sample about 28 days before transplant, after cytoreduction. Samples: about 28 days before transplant, then days 30, 100 and 180 after. Some clones are missing from TCRdb's copy, which holds only in-frame ones; the method was immunoSEQ multiplex PCR. The sample holds 6,000 to 8,000 clones, more than 70% seen once. This record comes from a study of T cell clonotyping in hematopoietic cell transplantation. Study context: Pretransplant recipient samples were taken after cytoreduction. General study points: At the given depth, recipient repertoires were over 97% de novo clonotypes.

CDR1 MDHEN and CDR2 SYDVKM come from the germline V gene. V was cut by 8 bases and J by 0 bases, with 7 bases left in between. The CDR3 is made up of 12 amino acids. The rearrangement uses TRBV28 and TRBJ1-2; D not resolved. Sample: peripheral blood mononuclear cells, taken before stem cell transplant. The TCR was taken from a man between 60 and 75 years old with acute myeloid leukemia. Some clones in this sample may be carry-over from other donors' samples. For the CDR3, the DNA is TGTGCCAGCGCCGTTGCTAACTATGGCTACACCTTC. Its translation is CASAVANYGYTF.